This T cell receptor beta chain came from a study of T cell responses to AZD1222 COVID-19 vaccine (dated by TCRdb to 2020 to 2023). Some background on the complete study: AZD1222 recipients given second doses at about 4 weeks or at about 12 weeks were pooled, since spike-specific TCR depth and breadth were not found to differ between the two schedules. TCR sequencing was performed for 230 to 250 trial participants, of whom some 200 were given two doses of AZD1222 and approximately 26 were given two doses of MenACWY control vaccine. Trial participants were enrolled into age subgroups of 18-55, 56-69 and 70-plus years, which contained about 150, 27 and 61 TCR-sequenced participants, respectively. Broad study findings and their caveats: The whole spike protein was spanned by vaccine-associated CD4 TCRs, and dominant responses were seen in regions 160-218 and 743-854. Nearly half of unique spike-specific TCRs reportedly recognized epitopes outside regions mutated in the B.1.351 and B.1.1.7 variants. Because no day 14 peak-response samples were available, repertoires were characterized only after the peak T cell response. Conclusions about previously exposed vaccinees are limited, since just six AZD1222 recipients were seropositive for SARS-CoV-2 at baseline. Participants were mostly white British, with more females than males. The authors suggested clonal diversity may have been underestimated. In the small 56-69-year group, the increase in depth fell short of significance, most likely because of low power. After two AZD1222 doses, spike-specific TCR breadth and depth were significantly higher than at day 0 and than in MenACWY recipients.

The time point label, read with the paper, signifies: baseline before first vaccination. The vaccinee samples were drawn from two UK trials, COV001 and COV002, one of which was a single-blind randomized controlled phase 2/3 trial testing AZD1222 (ChAdOx1 nCoV-19) in healthy adults. For TCRbeta chain sequencing, PBMC samples were collected from trial participants at day 0 and at day 28 after the second dose. Inclusive of the bounding cysteine and phenylalanine, the CDR3 is 13 residues long. The DNA shown is the 39-base CDR3, in frame from base 1. V was cut back by 4 bases and J by 5 bases, leaving a gap of 6 bases between them. CDR1 and CDR2 are drawn from the germline V gene (reference sequence): LNHDA, SQIVND. The CDR3 regions of human TCRbeta chains were analyzed by immunosequencing. As for the original processing: TCRs in the repertoires were compared against a reference library of SARS-CoV-2-specific TCRs that had been generated with the MIRA antigen-specificity platform. Breadth was defined as the fraction of unique TCRs that were SARS-CoV-2-associated. Depth was defined as the fraction of total T cells that were SARS-CoV-2-associated. Using the MIRA data, each spike-specific TCR was mapped to the spike region that the TCR reacts to and placed in a CD4 or CD8 class. Log10-transformed breadth and depth values were compared by one-way ANOVA with Sidak's multiple comparisons tests. TCRdb took this table from immuneACCESS and kept in-frame rearrangements with V and J called. Such tables lack part of the clones; where checked against another copy, unresolved V genes explain under half of the gap, and the rest is unexplained. That table is the source of V, J and clone size, and D and trimming were worked out from the DNA. In this sample the table shows around 94,000 clones, around nine tenths of which occur a single time. The top ten clonotypes cover roughly 3.7% of the sample.

As to this clone: Its antigen has not been determined. Base qualities are not provided; no much larger clone lies one nucleotide away.

Sequenced material: peripheral blood, taken on day 0 of AZD1222 vaccination. This receptor was taken from an adult in good health. The V and J genes are TRBV19 and TRBJ1-6; no confident D gene assignment can be made. The nucleotide sequence reads as follows: TGTGCCAGTAGTAATGGGGATAATTCACCCCTCCACTTT. This translates into CASSNGDNSPLHF.